What follows are 32 T cell receptor beta chains derived from one specimen sequenced in a study of T cell responses to AZD1222 COVID-19 vaccine. This table comes from immunoSEQ multiplex PCR, and its TCRdb copy is limited to in-frame clones, with some not included. The sample lists roughly 130,000 clones, roughly 88% occurring once. The specimen comprised peripheral blood, sampled on day 0 of AZD1222 vaccination. These receptors originate from an adult in good health.

This chain links TRBV28 with TRBJ1-5; D unresolved. CDR3 length: 15 amino acids. V was trimmed by 6 bases and J by 0 bases, leaving 12 bases between them. Germline loops: CDR1 MDHEN, CDR2 SYDVKM. CDR3 sequence: CASRPPTASNQPQHF. CDR3 nucleotides: TGTGCCAGCAGACCCCCGACGGCTAGCAATCAGCCCCAGCATTTT.

The rearrangement links TRBV6-4 to TRBJ1-1, with D hard to call. CDR1 is MRHNA, CDR2 SNTAGT, per germline. V was cut by 2 bases and J by 0 bases, with 4 bases left in between. The CDR3 runs to 13 residues. CDR3 DNA sequence: TGTGCCAGCAGTGACGAGTTGAACACTGAAGCTTTCTTT. Translation: CASSDELNTEAFF.

The chain has TRBV7-9 and TRBJ1-3; no firm D call. With 2 bases removed from V and 2 bases from J, the gap between germline ends came to 10 bases. The germline CDR1 and CDR2 sequences are SEHNR and FQNEAQ (reference sequence). The CDR3 is 15 amino acids. The chain's CDR3 is CASSLRSETGNTIYF. The CDR3 coding sequence is TGTGCCAGCAGCTTAAGATCAGAAACTGGAAACACCATATATTTT.

The CDR3 DNA reads TGTGCCATCAGTGGGCGAGTTGGGGGATCCGAGCAGTACTTC. Amino acid sequence: CAISGRVGGSEQYF. The V and J genes are TRBV10-3 and TRBJ2-7, with D possibly called TRBD1 or TRBD2 (5 bases each). Germline CDR1 is ENHRY and CDR2 is SYGVKD. V was trimmed by 4 bases and J by 6 bases, leaving 16 bases between them. The CDR3 extends over 14 amino acids.

V gene TRBV11-1 combines with J gene TRBJ1-6; tentatively, D is TRBD1 (6 bases). V shed 5 bases and J shed 7 bases, with 15 bases lying between them. CDR1 is SGHAT and CDR2 is FQDESV in the germline V gene (reference sequence). This CDR3 spans 15 amino acids. In nucleotides, the CDR3 is TGTGCCAGCAGCCTCGGCAGGGGCTCGAATTCACCCCTCCACTTT. Amino acids: CASSLGRGSNSPLHF.

About this clone itself: The conserved final phenylalanine or tryptophan is absent from the CDR3, which likely points to a read error. No DNA is shown, since the ends of the CDR3 on it are uncertain; the CDR3 is the one TCRdb lists. The chain employs TRBV27 and TRBJ2-7; the D call TRBD2 from the table was never checked on the DNA. From its first to its last residue, the CDR3 has 10 amino acids. The germline V gene has CDR1 MNHEY and CDR2 SMNVEV (reference sequence). CDR3 protein: CASSLYREGY.

The J gene is TRBJ2-2, the V gene TRBV5-1; TRBD1 agrees at 9 bases. Germline CDR1 is SGHRS and CDR2 is YFSETQ. The length of the CDR3 is 16 residues. The J segment lost 1 base and the V segment lost 4 bases, leaving 5 bases of the junction unmatched. The CDR3 reads CASSQSGQGNTGELFF. The CDR3 nucleotides read TGCGCCAGCAGCCAATCGGGACAGGGGAACACCGGGGAGCTGTTTTTT.

The rearrangement joins TRBV5-1 to TRBJ1-4; D perhaps matches TRBD1 (6 bases). Germline CDR1 reads SGHRS; CDR2 reads YFSETQ. The CDR3 extends over 16 amino acids. V was trimmed by 4 bases and J by 0 bases, leaving 13 bases between them. The CDR3 coding sequence is TGCGCCAGCAGCAGCAGGGGCTCCACAACTAATGAAAAACTGTTTTTT. This gives the protein CASSSRGSTTNEKLFF.

J is TRBJ1-5 and V is TRBV28, with a tentative D call TRBD1 (6 bases). V was shortened by 6 bases and J by 6 bases, with 18 bases between the two germline ends. The CDR3 is 15 amino acids. CDR1 MDHEN and CDR2 SYDVKM come from the germline V gene. The CDR3 protein is CASSGTGYGSQPQHF. The CDR3 nucleotides read TGTGCCAGCAGCGGCACAGGGTACGGGTCTCAGCCCCAGCATTTT.

This clone is a singleton in its sample. The chain joins TRBV19 to TRBJ1-2; D unclear. The CDR3 spans 15 residues. Looked up from germline, CDR1 is LNHDA and CDR2 is SQIVND (reference sequence). V was cut by 5 bases and J by 0 bases, with 13 bases left in between. In DNA, the CDR3 is TGTGCCAGTAGTCCGCGACGGTCTGCTAACTATGGCTACACCTTC. Translating it yields CASSPRRSANYGYTF.

The chain combines TRBV6-5 with TRBJ1-1; D remains unclear. The CDR3 spans 13 residues. V lost 7 bases and J 4 bases, leaving 13 bases between the germline ends. Germline V lookup: CDR1 MNHEY, CDR2 SVGAGI. The CDR3 here is CASKRVIGTEAFF. DNA for the CDR3: TGTGCCAGCAAAAGGGTTATCGGCACTGAAGCTTTCTTT.

The chain has TRBV5-8 and TRBJ2-7; TRBD1 aligns across 9 bases. The V and J ends lost 2 bases and 4 bases, in that order; junction bases with no gene match: 4. In germline, CDR1 is SGHTS, CDR2 YDEGEE. The CDR3 is made up of 14 amino acids. CDR3 loop: CASSFRTGVYEQYF. CDR3 nucleotide sequence: TGTGCCAGCAGCTTTCGGACAGGGGTGTACGAGCAGTACTTC.

The chain couples TRBV4-2 to TRBJ2-1; D unresolved. This CDR3 has 13 residues. Germline lookup yields CDR1 LGHNA and CDR2 YNFKEQ. Between the trimmed V and J ends, which lost 0 bases and 10 bases, there was a span of 10 bases. CDR3 protein: CASSQDKSREQFF. CDR3 coding DNA: TGTGCCAGCAGCCAAGATAAGAGCAGGGAGCAGTTCTTC.

CDR3 sequence: CASSPLDSRETQYF. The CDR3 DNA is TGTGCCAGCTCACCTCTGGACAGTAGGGAGACCCAGTACTTC. The rearrangement joins TRBV18 to TRBJ2-5; possibly TRBD1 for D (6 bases). V lost 3 bases to trimming and J lost 5 bases, with 13 bases between them. Germline V gene sequence: CDR1 KGHSH, CDR2 LQKENI. This CDR3 has 14 amino acids.

The chain recombines TRBV14 with TRBJ1-2; no reliable D call. The CDR3 length is 14 residues. V gave up 3 bases and J gave up 1 base, with 9 bases separating them. Germline V CDR1 and CDR2: SGHDN, FVKESK. The CDR3 DNA is TGTGCCAGCAGCCACGGCGGGAGTAACTATGGCTACACCTTC. Translating gives CASSHGGSNYGYTF.

This sequence joins TRBV6-4 and TRBJ2-6; D is uncertain. The CDR3 length is 14 residues. The V gene lost 3 bases and the J gene lost 5 bases, with 8 bases spanning the gap. From germline, CDR1 is MRHNA and CDR2 SNTAGT. CDR3: CASSEGSWANVLTF. The CDR3 DNA is TGTGCCAGCAGTGAGGGAAGCTGGGCCAACGTCCTGACTTTC.

This chain connects TRBV6-5 to TRBJ2-7; 7 positions agree with TRBD1. V shed 5 bases, J shed 6 bases, and the junction held 4 bases outside the gene matches. In germline, CDR1 is MNHEY, CDR2 SVGAGI. The length of the CDR3 is 12 residues. The CDR3 coding sequence is TGTGCCAGCAGTCGAACAGGGGTCGAGCAGTACTTC. This gives the protein CASSRTGVEQYF.

The gene calls are TRBV12-3 or TRBV12-4 and TRBJ1-5; no firm D call. Trimming took 6 bases from V and 4 from J, leaving 10 bases between them. The CDR3 consists of 13 residues. The CDR3 sequence: CASSFGANQPQHF. The CDR3 DNA reads TGTGCCAGCAGCTTTGGAGCAAATCAGCCCCAGCATTTT.

The V call is TRBV5-8, the J call TRBJ1-5; D possibly corresponds to TRBD1 (5 bases). Trimming stripped 3 bases from V and 7 bases from J, with 11 bases between. The CDR3 has 13 residues. CDR1 SGHTS and CDR2 YDEGEE come from the germline V gene. CDR3 coding DNA: TGTGCCAGCAGCTCCACTGGGACGCAGCCCCAGCATTTT. Its translation: CASSSTGTQPQHF.

Only one count was recorded for this clone. The chain employs TRBV7-9 and TRBJ2-7, with 9 bases identical to TRBD1. Per the germline V gene, CDR1 is SEHNR and CDR2 is FQNEAQ (reference sequence). V was pared by 4 bases and J by 2 bases, with 6 bases of the junction left unmatched. The CDR3 is 15 amino acids. The DNA of the CDR3 is TGTGCCAGCAGCTCTCCGACAGGGGGGACCTACGAGCAGTACTTC. Translation gives CASSSPTGGTYEQYF.

J is TRBJ2-1 and V is TRBV5-6; TRBD2 agrees at 10 bases. The length of the CDR3 is 17 residues. Germline trimming cut 0 bases from V and 8 bases from J; bases unmatched to any gene: 11. Germline V gene lookup returns CDR1 SGHDT and CDR2 YYEEEE. The CDR3 nucleotides are TGTGCCAGCAGCTTGGCGTCAGGGCTAGCGGGAGCCGATGAGCAGTTCTTC. This sequence encodes CASSLASGLAGADEQFF. The full variable domain, completed using reference TRBV5-6 and TRBJ2-1, is DAGVTQSPTHLIKTRGQQVTLRCSPKSGHDTVSWYQQALGQGPQFIFQYYEEEERQRGNFPDRFSGHQFPNYSSELNVNALLLGDSALYLCASSLASGLAGADEQFFGPGTRLTVL.

The chain employs TRBV7-2 and TRBJ1-3; no clear D. The CDR3 extends over 14 amino acids. CDR1 and CDR2 (germline): SGHTA, FQGNSA. V dropped 2 bases and J dropped 4 bases, with 9 bases sitting between them. In DNA form, the CDR3 reads TGTGCCAGCAGCTTAACTGGTTTCGGAAACACCATATATTTT. Translation: CASSLTGFGNTIYF.

A single count supports this clone. This rearrangement joins TRBV7-9 to TRBJ1-1; TRBD1 is a possible D gene (5 bases). This CDR3 is 12 amino acids long. Germline CDR1 is SEHNR and CDR2 is FQNEAQ (reference sequence). With 8 bases removed from V and 5 bases from J, the gap between germline ends came to 12 bases. CDR3 nucleotides: TGTGCCAGCCAGGGTATGTTAACTGAAGCTTTCTTT. This encodes CASQGMLTEAFF.

The chain is built from TRBV7-9 and TRBJ1-1; TRBD1 might be the D (6 bases). Germline-derived CDR1 and CDR2 are SEHNR and FQNEAQ (reference sequence). Between the trimmed V and J ends, which lost 1 base and 10 bases, there was a span of 10 bases. This CDR3 is 12 amino acids long. The CDR3 region has the DNA TGTGCCAGCAGCTTAGGTGGGGGGGCAGCTTTCTTT. This gives the protein CASSLGGGAAFF.

The chain is built from TRBV7-3 and TRBJ2-7; D call uncertain. The V and J ends lost 0 bases and 5 bases respectively, with 8 bases between them. The germline CDR1 and CDR2 sequences are SGHTA and FQGTGA. This CDR3 region has 13 residues. The CDR3 nucleotides read TGTGCCAGCAGCTTAACAACGTGGGACGAGCAGTACTTC. Translation: CASSLTTWDEQYF.

V usage is TRBV19 and J usage is TRBJ1-2; the match to TRBD1 covers 12 bases. The CDR3 contains 15 residues. Per the germline V gene, CDR1 is LNHDA and CDR2 is SQIVND (reference sequence). V was pared by 3 bases and J by 3 bases, with 2 bases of the junction left unmatched. The CDR3 protein is CASSMGTGGDYGYTF. CDR3 bases: TGTGCCAGTAGTATGGGGACAGGGGGCGACTATGGCTACACCTTC.

In DNA form, the CDR3 reads TGTGCCAGCAGCACTTACGGAGGGGTCTCGGATTCACCCCTCCACTTT. Encoded protein: CASSTYGGVSDSPLHF. The chain couples TRBV11-2 to TRBJ1-6; tentative D call: TRBD1 (5 bases). V lost 5 bases and J 8 bases, leaving 19 bases between the germline ends. Looked up from germline, CDR1 is SGHAT and CDR2 is FQNNGV. CDR3 length equals 16 residues.

In its sample, this clone was seen a few times. This chain uses TRBV29-1 with TRBJ1-1; the D is unclear. Trimming pared 0 bases from V and 0 bases from J, leaving 8 bases between. The CDR3 sequence is 14 residues long. The germline gives CDR1 SQVTM, CDR2 ANQGSEA. The DNA of the CDR3 is TGCAGCGTTGAAGATACGGGGATGAACACTGAAGCTTTCTTT. This sequence encodes CSVEDTGMNTEAFF.

The chain combines TRBV6-5 with TRBJ2-3; tentatively, D is TRBD2 (5 bases). Looked up from germline, CDR1 is MNHEY and CDR2 is SVGAGI. The CDR3 runs to 14 residues. V gave up 2 bases and J gave up 4 bases, with 10 bases separating them. The DNA for the CDR3 is TGTGCCAGCAGTTACGGGAGTAGTTCAGATACGCAGTATTTT. Amino acid sequence: CASSYGSSSDTQYF.

V and J are TRBV6-8 and TRBJ2-7; D possibly matches TRBD1 or TRBD2 (5 bases each). Germline CDR1 MNHGY, CDR2 SAAAGT. The length of the CDR3 is 15 residues. The V end was cut by 6 bases, the J end by 1 base, with 16 bases between. The CDR3 sequence is CASRVIPGPSYEQYF. The CDR3 DNA is TGTGCCAGCAGGGTCATACCGGGACCATCCTACGAGCAGTACTTC.

V usage is TRBV6-1 and J usage is TRBJ1-2, with 7 bases that match TRBD1. Germline CDR1 reads MNHNS; CDR2 reads SASEGT. The CDR3 loop spans 14 amino acids. With 2 bases clipped from V and 10 bases from J, the junction kept 10 bases outside the gene matches. CDR3 in amino acids: CASSERGTDNIYTF. CDR3 DNA sequence: TGTGCCAGCAGTGAACGGGGGACAGACAACATCTACACCTTC.

CDR3 in amino acids: CASSPTGQASYEQYF. The CDR3 region has the DNA TGTGCCAGCTCCCCAACGGGACAGGCGTCCTACGAGCAGTACTTC. V usage is TRBV25-1 and J usage is TRBJ2-7; 8 bases are shared with TRBD1. With 8 bases clipped from V and 1 base from J, the junction kept 10 bases outside the gene matches. Germline V lookup: CDR1 MGHDK, CDR2 SYGVNS. The CDR3 sequence is 15 residues long.